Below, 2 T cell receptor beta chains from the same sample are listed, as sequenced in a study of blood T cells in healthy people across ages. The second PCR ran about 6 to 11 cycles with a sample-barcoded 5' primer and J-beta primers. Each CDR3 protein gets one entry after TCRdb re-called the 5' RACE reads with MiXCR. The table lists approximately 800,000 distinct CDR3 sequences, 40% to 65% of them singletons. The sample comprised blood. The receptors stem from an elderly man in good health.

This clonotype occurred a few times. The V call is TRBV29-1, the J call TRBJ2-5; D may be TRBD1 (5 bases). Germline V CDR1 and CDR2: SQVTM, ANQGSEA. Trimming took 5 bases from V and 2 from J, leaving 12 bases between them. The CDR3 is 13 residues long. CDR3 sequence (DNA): TGCAGCGTTTATAAGGGGTGGCAAGAGACCCAGTACTTC. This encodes CSVYKGWQETQYF.

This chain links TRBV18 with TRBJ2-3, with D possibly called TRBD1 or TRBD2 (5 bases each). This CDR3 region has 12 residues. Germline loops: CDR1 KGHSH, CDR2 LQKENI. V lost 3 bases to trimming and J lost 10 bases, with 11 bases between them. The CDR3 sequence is CASSPRGDAQYF. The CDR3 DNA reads TGTGCCAGCTCACCCCGAGGGGACGCGCAGTATTTT.